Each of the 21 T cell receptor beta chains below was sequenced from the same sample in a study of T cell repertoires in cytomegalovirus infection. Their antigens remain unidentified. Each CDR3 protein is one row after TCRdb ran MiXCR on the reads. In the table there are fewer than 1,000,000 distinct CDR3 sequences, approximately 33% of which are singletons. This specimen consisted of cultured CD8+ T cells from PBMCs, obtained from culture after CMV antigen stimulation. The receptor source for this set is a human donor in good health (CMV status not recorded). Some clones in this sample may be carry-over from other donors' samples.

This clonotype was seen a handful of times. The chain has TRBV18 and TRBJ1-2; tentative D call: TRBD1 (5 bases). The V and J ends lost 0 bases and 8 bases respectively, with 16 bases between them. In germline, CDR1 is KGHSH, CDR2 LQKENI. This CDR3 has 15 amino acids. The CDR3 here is CASSPPETAPSGYTF. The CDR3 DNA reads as TGTGCCAGCTCACCACCCGAGACAGCCCCTTCGGGCTACACCTTC.

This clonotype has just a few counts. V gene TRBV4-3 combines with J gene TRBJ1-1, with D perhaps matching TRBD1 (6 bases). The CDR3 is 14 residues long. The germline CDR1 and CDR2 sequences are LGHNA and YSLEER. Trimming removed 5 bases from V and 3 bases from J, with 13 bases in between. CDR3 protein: CASSSGTPHTEAFF. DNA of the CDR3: TGCGCCAGCAGCTCCGGGACACCACACACTGAAGCTTTCTTT.

CDR3 in amino acids: CASSLESGNEQYF. Here the CDR3 DNA reads TGTGCCAGCAGCTTGGAATCCGGGAACGAGCAGTACTTC. The V gene is TRBV5-4, the J gene TRBJ2-7; D might be TRBD2 (5 bases). Germline loops: CDR1 SGHNT, CDR2 YYREEE (reference sequence). V lost 0 bases, J lost 5 bases, and 9 bases lay in between. CDR3 length: 13 residues.

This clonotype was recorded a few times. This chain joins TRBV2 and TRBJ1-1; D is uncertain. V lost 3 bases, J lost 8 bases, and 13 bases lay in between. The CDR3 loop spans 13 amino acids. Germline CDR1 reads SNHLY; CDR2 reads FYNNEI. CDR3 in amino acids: CASSEAVALEAFF. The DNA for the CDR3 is TGTGCCAGCAGTGAGGCTGTGGCCCTAGAAGCTTTCTTT. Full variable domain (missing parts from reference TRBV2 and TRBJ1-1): EPEVTQTPSHQVTQMGQEVILRCVPISNHLYFYWYRQILGQKVEFLVSFYNNEISEKSEIFDDQFSVERPDGSNFTLKIRSTKLEDSAMYFCASSEAVALEAFFGQGTRLTVV.

CDR3 sequence (DNA): TGCAGCGTTGAACTCAGGGAAGTCGACGAGCAGTACTTC. Residues: CSVELREVDEQYF. The J gene is TRBJ2-7, the V gene TRBV29-1, with a weak D call TRBD1 (5 bases). Germline loops: CDR1 SQVTM, CDR2 ANQGSEA. Trimming removed 2 bases from V and 5 bases from J, with 13 bases in between. This CDR3 is built from 13 residues.

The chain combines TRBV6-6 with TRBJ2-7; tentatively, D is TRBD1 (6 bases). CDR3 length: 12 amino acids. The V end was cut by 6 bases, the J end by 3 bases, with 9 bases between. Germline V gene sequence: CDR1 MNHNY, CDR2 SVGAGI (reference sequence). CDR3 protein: CASSEGDYEQYF. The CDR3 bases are TGTGCCAGCAGCGAGGGGGACTACGAGCAGTACTTC.

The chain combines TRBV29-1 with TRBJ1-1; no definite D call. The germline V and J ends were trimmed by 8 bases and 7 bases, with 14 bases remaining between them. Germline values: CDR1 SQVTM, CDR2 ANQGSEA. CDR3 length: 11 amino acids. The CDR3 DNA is TGCAGCACCCCAGGTGCCCGTGAAGCTTTCTTT. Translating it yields CSTPGAREAFF.

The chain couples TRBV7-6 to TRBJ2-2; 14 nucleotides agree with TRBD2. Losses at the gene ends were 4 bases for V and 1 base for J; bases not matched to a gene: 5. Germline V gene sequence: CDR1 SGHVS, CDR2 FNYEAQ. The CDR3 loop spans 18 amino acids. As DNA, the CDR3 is TGTGCCAGCAGCTCCTCCGGACTAGCGGGGGGGAACACCGGGGAGCTGTTTTTT. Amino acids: CASSSSGLAGGNTGELFF.

Here the CDR3 DNA reads TGTGCCAGCAGTTTATCGTTGTTGACAGCCAACACTGAAGCTTTCTTT. Its translation is CASSLSLLTANTEAFF. The chain joins TRBV27 to TRBJ1-1; a possible D gene is TRBD1 (5 bases). Germline assignment: CDR1 MNHEY and CDR2 SMNVEV (reference sequence). This CDR3 contains 16 residues. The V and J ends lost 0 bases and 2 bases respectively, with 13 bases between them.

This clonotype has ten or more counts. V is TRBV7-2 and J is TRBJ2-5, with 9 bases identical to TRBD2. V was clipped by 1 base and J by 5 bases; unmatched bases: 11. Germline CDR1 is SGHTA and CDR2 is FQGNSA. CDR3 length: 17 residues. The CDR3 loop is CASSLEGLRGGLETQYF. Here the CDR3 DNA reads TGTGCCAGCAGCTTAGAGGGCTTGCGGGGGGGCCTGGAGACCCAGTACTTC.

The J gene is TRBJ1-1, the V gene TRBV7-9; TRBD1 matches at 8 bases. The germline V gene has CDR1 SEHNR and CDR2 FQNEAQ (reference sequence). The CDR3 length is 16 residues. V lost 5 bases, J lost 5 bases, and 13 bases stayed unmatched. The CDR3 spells CASSPEGTGGETEAFF. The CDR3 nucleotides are TGTGCCAGCAGCCCAGAGGGAACAGGGGGGGAAACTGAAGCTTTCTTT.

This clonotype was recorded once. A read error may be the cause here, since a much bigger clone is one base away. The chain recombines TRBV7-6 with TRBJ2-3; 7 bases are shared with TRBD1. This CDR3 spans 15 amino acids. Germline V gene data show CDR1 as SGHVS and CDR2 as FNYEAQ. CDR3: CVSSPDRLMKETQYF. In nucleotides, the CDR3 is TGTGTCAGCAGCCCGGACAGGCTTATGAAGGAGACGCAGTATTTT. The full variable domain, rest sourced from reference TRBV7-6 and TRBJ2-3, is GAGVSQSPRYKVTKRGQDVALRCDPISGHVSLYWYRQALGQGPEFLTYFNYEAQQDKSGLPNDRFSAERPEGSISTLTIQRTEQRDSAMYRCVSSPDRLMKETQYFGPGTRLTVL.

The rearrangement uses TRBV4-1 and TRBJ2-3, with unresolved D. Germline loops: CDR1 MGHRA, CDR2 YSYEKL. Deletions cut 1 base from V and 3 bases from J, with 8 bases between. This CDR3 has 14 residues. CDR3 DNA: TGCGCCAGCAGCCAAGTTAAGGGAACAGATACGCAGTATTTT. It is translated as CASSQVKGTDTQYF.

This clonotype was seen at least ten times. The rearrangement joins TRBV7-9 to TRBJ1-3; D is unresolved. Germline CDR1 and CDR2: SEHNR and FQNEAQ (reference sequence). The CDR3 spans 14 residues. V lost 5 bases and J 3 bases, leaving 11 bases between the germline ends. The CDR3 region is CASSPQKSGNTIYF. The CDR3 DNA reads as TGTGCCAGCAGCCCTCAGAAGAGTGGAAACACCATATATTTT.

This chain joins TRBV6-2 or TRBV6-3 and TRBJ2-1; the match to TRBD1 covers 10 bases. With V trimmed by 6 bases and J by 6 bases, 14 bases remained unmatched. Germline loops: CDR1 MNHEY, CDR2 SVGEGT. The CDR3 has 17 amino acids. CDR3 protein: CASSIPIRTGGPNEQFF. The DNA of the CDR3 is TGTGCCAGCAGCATCCCAATCCGGACAGGGGGTCCCAATGAGCAGTTCTTC.

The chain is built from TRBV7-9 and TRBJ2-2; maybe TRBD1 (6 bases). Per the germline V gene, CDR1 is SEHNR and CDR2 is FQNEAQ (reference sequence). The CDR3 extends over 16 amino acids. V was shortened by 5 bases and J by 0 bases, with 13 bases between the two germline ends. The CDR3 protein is CASSHDRFANTGELFF. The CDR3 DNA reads TGTGCCAGCAGCCATGACAGGTTCGCGAACACCGGGGAGCTGTTTTTT.

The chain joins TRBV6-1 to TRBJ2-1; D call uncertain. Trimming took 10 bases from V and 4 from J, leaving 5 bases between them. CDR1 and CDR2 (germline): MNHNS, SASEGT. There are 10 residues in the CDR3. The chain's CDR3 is CATLYNEQFF. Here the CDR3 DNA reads TGTGCCACCCTATACAATGAGCAGTTCTTC.

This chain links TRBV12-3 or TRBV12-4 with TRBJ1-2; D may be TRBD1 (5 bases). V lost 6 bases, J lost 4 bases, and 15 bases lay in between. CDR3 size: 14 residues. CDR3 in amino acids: CASRVLGPSYGYTF. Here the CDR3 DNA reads TGTGCCAGCAGAGTCCTGGGACCAAGCTATGGCTACACCTTC.

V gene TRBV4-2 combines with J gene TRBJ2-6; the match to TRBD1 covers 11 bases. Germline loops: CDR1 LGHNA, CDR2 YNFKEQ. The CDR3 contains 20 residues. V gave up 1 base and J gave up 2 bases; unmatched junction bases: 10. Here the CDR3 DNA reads TGTGCCAGCAGCCAAGTAGTCGGACAGGGGGCTAGTGCTGGGGCCAACGTCCTGACTTTC. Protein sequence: CASSQVVGQGASAGANVLTF.

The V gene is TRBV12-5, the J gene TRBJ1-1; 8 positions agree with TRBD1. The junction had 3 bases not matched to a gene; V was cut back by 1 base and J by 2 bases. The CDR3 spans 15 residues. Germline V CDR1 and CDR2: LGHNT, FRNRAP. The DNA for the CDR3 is TGTGCTAGTGGTTTGGCCGGACAGGGCAACACTGAAGCTTTCTTT. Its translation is CASGLAGQGNTEAFF.

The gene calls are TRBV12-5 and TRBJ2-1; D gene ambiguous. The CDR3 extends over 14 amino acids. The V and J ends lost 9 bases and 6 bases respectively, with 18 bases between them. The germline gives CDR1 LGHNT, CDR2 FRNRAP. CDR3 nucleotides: TGTGCTAGCGCGGTGGGTAGCCCACTCAATGAGCAGTTCTTC. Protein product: CASAVGSPLNEQFF.